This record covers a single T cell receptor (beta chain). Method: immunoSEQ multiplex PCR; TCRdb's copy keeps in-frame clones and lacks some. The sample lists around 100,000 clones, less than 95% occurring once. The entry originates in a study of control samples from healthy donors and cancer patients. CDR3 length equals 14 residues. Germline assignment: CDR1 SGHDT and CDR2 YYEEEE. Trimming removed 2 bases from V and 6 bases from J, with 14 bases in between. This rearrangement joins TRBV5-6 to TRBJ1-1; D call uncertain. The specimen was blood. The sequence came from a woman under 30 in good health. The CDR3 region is CASSFFGVGSEAFF. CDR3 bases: TGTGCCAGCAGCTTTTTTGGGGTGGGATCTGAAGCTTTCTTT. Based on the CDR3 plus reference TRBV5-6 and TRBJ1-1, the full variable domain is DAGVTQSPTHLIKTRGQQVTLRCSPKSGHDTVSWYQQALGQGPQFIFQYYEEEERQRGNFPDRFSGHQFPNYSSELNVNALLLGDSALYLCASSFFGVGSEAFFGQGTRLTVV.